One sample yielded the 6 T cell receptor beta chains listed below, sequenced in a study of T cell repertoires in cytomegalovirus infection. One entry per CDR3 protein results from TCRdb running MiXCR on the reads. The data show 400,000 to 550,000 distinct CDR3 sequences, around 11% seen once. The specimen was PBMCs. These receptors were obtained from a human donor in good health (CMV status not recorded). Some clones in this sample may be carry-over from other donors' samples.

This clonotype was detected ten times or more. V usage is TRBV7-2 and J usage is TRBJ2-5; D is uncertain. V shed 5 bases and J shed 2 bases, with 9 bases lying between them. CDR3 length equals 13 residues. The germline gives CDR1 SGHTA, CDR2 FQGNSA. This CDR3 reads CASSPGVQETQYF. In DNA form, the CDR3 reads TGTGCCAGCAGCCCCGGAGTACAAGAGACCCAGTACTTC.

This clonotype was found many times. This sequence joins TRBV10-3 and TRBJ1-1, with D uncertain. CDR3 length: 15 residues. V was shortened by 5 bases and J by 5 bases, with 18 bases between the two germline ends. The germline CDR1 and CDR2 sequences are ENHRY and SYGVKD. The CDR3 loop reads CAISLNAGLGTEAFF. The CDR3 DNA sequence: TGTGCCATCAGTCTAAACGCCGGGCTAGGGACTGAAGCTTTCTTT.

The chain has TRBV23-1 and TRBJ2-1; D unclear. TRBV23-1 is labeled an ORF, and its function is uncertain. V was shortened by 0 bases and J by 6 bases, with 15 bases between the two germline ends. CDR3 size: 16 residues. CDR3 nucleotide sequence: TGCGCCAGCAGTCAATCGTGGGTCCCGCCAGCCAATGAGCAGTTCTTC. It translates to CASSQSWVPPANEQFF.

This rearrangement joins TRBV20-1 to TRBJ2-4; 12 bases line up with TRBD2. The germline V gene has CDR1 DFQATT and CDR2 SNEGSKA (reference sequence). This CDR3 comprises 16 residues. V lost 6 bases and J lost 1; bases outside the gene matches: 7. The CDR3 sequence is CSAPRLAGVAKNIQYF. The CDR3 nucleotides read TGCAGTGCACCCAGACTAGCGGGAGTGGCCAAAAACATTCAGTACTTC.

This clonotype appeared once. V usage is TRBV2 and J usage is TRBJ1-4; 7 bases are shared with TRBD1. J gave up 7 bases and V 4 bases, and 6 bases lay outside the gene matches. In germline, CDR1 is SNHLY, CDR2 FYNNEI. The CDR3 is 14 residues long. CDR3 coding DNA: TGTGCCAGCAGTGGACAGGGCGGGCTTGAAAAACTGTTTTTT. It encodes CASSGQGGLEKLFF.

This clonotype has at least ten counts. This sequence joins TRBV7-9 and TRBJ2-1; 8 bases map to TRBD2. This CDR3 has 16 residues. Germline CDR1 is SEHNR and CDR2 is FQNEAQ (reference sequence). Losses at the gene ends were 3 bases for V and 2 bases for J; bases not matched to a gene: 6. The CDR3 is CASSLTGGLAYNEQFF. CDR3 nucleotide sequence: TGTGCCAGCAGCTTGACGGGGGGGCTGGCCTACAATGAGCAGTTCTTC.